The source of this T cell receptor beta chain is a study of blood T cell repertoires in COVID-19. Study details: The United States, Italy and Spain provided the acute and convalescent COVID-19 samples. T cells, B-cell-depleted T cells, or PBMCs supplied cDNA or gDNA.

The CDR3 has 19 residues. Trimming removed 6 bases from V and 0 bases from J; junction bases left unmatched: 16. Germline V gives CDR1 SNHLY, CDR2 FYNNEI. Only in-frame clones appear in the TCRdb table, and some are missing; sequencing was by immunoSEQ multiplex PCR. This sample has about 190,000 clones; about 84% occur once, and the top ten carry around 5.7%. Everyone who took part was 18 to 89 years old, and they came from 20 to 25 US areas. Researchers sorted participants into cohorts using their self-reported clinical history. The sequenced sample was PBMCs or T cells enriched from blood (not recorded which). The chain combines TRBV2 with TRBJ1-5, with 8 positions matching TRBD1. This TCR was recovered from a middle-aged man with acute COVID-19. The CDR3 region is CASSGQGAYDFYSNQPQHF. For the CDR3, the DNA is TGTGCCAGCAGCGGACAGGGAGCTTACGACTTTTATAGCAATCAGCCCCAGCATTTT.